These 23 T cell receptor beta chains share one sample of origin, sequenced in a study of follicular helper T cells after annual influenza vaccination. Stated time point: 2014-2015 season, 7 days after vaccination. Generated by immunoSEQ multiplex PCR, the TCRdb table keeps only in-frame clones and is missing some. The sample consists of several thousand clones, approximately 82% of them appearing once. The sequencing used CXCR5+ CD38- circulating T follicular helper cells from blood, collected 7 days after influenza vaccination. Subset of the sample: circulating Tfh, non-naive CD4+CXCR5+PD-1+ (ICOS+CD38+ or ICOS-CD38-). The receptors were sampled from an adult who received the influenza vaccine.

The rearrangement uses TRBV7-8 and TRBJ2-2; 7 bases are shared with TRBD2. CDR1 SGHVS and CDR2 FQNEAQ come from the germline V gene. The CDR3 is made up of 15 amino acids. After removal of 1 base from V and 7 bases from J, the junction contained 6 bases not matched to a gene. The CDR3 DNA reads TGTGCCAGCAGCTTAGTCGGGGGGACGGGCGGGGAGCTGTTTTTT. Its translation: CASSLVGGTGGELFF.

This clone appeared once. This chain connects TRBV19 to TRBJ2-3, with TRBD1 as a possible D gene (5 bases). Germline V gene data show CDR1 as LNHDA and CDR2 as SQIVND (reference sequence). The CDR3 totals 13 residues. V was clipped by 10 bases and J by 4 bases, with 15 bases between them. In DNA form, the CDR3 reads TGTGCCACGAAAGGGGTCGAGGCAGATACGCAGTATTTT. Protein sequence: CATKGVEADTQYF.

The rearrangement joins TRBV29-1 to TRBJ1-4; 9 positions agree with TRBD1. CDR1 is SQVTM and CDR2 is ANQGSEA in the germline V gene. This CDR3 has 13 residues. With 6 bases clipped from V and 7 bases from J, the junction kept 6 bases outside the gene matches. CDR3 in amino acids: CSVGDRVFEKLFF. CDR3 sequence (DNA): TGCAGCGTGGGGGACAGGGTATTTGAAAAACTGTTTTTT.

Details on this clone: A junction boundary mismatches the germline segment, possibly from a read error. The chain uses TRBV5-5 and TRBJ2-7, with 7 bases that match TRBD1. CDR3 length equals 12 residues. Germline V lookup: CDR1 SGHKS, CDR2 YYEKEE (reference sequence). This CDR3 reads CASSRNRDSPHF. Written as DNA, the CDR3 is TGTGCCAGCAGCCGAAACCGGGACAGCCCCCACTTC. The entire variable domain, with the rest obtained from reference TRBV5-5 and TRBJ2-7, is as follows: DAGVTQSPTHLIKTRGQQVTLRCSPISGHKSVSWYQQVLGQGPQFIFQYYEKEERGRGNFPDRFSARQFPNYSSELNVNALLLGDSALYLCASSRNRDSPHFGPGTRLTVT.

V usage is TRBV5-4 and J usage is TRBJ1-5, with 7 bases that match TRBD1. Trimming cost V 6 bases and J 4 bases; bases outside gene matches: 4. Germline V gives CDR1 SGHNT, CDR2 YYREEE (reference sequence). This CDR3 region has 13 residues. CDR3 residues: CASTPRGNQPQHF. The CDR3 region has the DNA TGTGCCAGCACCCCCAGGGGGAATCAGCCCCAGCATTTT. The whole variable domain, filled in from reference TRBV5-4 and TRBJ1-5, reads ETGVTQSPTHLIKTRGQQVTLRCSSQSGHNTVSWYQQALGQGPQFIFQYYREEENGRGNFPPRFSGLQFPNYSSELNVNALELDDSALYLCASTPRGNQPQHFGDGTRLSIL.

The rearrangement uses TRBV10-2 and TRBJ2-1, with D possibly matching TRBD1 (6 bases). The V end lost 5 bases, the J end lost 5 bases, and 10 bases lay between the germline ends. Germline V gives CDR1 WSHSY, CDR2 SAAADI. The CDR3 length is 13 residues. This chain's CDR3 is CASSKGGHNEQFF. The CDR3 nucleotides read TGCGCCAGCAGTAAAGGGGGTCACAATGAGCAGTTCTTC.

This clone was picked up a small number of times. The CDR3 DNA follows: TGCGCCAGCAGCTTGGAGTCCTGGACCTCGAATAATTCACCCCTCCACTTT. This codes for CASSLESWTSNNSPLHF. This rearrangement joins TRBV5-1 to TRBJ1-6; D unresolved. The germline CDR1 and CDR2 sequences are SGHRS and YFSETQ. The CDR3 runs 17 residues. V was cut by 0 bases and J by 5 bases, with 15 bases left in between.

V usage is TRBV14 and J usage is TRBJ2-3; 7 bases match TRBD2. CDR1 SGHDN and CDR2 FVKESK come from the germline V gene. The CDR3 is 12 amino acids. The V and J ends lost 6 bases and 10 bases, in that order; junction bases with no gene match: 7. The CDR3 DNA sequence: TGTGCCAGCAGGGGGGGGAAAGGTGCGCAGTATTTT. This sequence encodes CASRGGKGAQYF.

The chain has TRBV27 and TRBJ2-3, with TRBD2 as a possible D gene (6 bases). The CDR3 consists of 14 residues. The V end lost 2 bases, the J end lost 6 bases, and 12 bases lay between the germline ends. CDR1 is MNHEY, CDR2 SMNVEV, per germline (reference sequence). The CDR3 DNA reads TGTGCCAGCAGTTTACAGGGAGGCGGGGATACGCAGTATTTT. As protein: CASSLQGGGDTQYF.

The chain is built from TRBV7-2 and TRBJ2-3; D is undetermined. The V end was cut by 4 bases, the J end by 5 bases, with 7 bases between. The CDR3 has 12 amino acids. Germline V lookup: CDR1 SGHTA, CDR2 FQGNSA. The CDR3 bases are TGTGCCAGCAGCTCGACCCAAGATACGCAGTATTTT. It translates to CASSSTQDTQYF.

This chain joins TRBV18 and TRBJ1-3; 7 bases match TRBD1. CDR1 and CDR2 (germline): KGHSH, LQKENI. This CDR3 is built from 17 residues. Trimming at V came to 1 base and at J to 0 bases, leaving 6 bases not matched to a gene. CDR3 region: CASSPLTGMDSGNTIYF. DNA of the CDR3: TGTGCCAGCTCACCACTGACAGGGATGGACTCTGGAAACACCATATATTTT.

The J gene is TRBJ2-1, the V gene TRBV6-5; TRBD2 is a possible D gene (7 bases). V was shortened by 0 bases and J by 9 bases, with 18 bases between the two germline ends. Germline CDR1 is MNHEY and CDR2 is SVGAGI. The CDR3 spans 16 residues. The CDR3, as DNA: TGTGCCAGCAGTTACTCAAAGGGGGGGATAACGGGTGAGCAGTTCTTC. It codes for CASSYSKGGITGEQFF.

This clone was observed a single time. The CDR3 bases are TGTGCCAGCAGTTCGCCGCGGGACCTTAACTATGGCTACACCTTC. Protein: CASSSPRDLNYGYTF. The chain joins TRBV6-5 to TRBJ1-2; weak D call: TRBD1 (5 bases). Trimming removed 4 bases from V and 1 base from J, with 13 bases in between. The CDR3 covers 15 residues. Germline V CDR1 and CDR2: MNHEY, SVGAGI.

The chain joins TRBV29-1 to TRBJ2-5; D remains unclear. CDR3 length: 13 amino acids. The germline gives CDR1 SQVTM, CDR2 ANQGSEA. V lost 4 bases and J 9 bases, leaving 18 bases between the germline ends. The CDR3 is CSVAGTALTAQYF. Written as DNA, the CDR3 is TGCAGCGTTGCTGGAACAGCCTTGACGGCCCAGTACTTC. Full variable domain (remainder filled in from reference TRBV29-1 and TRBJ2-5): SAVISQKPSRDICQRGTSLTIQCQVDSQVTMMFWYRQQPGQSLTLIATANQGSEATYESGFVIDKFPISRPNLTFSTLTVSNMSPEDSSIYLCSVAGTALTAQYFGPGTRLLVL.

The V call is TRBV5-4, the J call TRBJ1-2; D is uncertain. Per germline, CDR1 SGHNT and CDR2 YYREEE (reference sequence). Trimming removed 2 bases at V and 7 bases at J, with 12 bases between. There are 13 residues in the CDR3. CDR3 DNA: TGTGCCAGCAGCTTAAATACCGGAGGTGGCTACACCTTC. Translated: CASSLNTGGGYTF. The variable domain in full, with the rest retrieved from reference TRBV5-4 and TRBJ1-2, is ETGVTQSPTHLIKTRGQQVTLRCSSQSGHNTVSWYQQALGQGPQFIFQYYREEENGRGNFPPRFSGLQFPNYSSELNVNALELDDSALYLCASSLNTGGGYTFGSGTRLTVV.

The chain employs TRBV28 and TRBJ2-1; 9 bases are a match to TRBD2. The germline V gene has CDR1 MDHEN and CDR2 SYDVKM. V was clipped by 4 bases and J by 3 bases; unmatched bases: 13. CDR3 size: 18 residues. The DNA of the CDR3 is TGTGCCAGCAGTTCTGAGCGGGGGGCCGGGGGGTACTACAATGAGCAGTTCTTC. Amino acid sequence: CASSSERGAGGYYNEQFF.

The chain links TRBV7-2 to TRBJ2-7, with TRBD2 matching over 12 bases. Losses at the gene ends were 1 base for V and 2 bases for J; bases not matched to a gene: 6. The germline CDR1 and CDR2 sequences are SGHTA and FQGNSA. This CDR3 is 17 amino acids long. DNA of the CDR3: TGTGCCAGCAGCTTAGGCCCTAGCGGGGGGGCACCCTACGAGCAGTACTTC. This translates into CASSLGPSGGAPYEQYF.

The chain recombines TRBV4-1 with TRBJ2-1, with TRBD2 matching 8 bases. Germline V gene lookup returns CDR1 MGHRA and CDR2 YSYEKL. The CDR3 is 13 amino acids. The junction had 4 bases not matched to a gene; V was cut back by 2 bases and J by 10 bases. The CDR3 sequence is CASSQPGGREQFF. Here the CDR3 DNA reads TGCGCCAGCAGCCAACCGGGGGGGCGAGAGCAGTTCTTC.

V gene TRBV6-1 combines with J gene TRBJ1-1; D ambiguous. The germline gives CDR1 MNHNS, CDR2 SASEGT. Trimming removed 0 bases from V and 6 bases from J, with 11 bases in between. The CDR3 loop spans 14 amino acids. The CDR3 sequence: CASSEAGWYAEAFF. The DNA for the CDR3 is TGTGCCAGCAGTGAAGCAGGATGGTACGCTGAAGCTTTCTTT.

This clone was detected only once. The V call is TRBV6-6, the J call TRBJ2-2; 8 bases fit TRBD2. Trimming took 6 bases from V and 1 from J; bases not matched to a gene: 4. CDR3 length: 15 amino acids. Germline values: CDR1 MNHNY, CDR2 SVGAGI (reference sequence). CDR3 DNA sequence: TGTGCCAGCAGGGTGAGCGGGGGGAACACCGGGGAGCTGTTTTTT. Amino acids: CASRVSGGNTGELFF.

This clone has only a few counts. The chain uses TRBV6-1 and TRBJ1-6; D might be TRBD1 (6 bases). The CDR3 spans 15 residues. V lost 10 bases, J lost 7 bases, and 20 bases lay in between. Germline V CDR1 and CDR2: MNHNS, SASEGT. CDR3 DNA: TGTGCCACCACAGGGCTTTCAGCCAACAATTCACCCCTCCACTTT. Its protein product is CATTGLSANNSPLHF.

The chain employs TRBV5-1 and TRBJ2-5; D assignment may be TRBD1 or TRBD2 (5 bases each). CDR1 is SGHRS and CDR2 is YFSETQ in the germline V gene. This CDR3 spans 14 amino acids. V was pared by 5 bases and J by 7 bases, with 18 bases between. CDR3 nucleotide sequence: TGCGCCAGCAGGGGAGACAGTACGGTTGGGACCCAGTACTTC. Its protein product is CASRGDSTVGTQYF.

Here the CDR3 reads CASSRISPGMDTEAFF. The CDR3 coding sequence is TGTGCCAGCAGCCGCATAAGTCCGGGGATGGACACTGAAGCTTTCTTT. The V and J genes are TRBV7-2 and TRBJ1-1; D not resolved. The germline V and J ends were trimmed by 5 bases and 3 bases, with 19 bases remaining between them. Germline CDR1 SGHTA, CDR2 FQGNSA. The CDR3 totals 16 residues.